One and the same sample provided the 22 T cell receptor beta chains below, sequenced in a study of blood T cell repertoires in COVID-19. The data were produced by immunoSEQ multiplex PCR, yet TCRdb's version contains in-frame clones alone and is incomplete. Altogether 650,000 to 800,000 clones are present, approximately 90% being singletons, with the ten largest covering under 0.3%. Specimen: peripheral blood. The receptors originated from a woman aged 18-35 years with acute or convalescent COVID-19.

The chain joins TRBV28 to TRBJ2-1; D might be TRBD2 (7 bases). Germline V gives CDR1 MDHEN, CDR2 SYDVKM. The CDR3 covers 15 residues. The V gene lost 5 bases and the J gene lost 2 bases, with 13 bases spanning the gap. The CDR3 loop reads CASSTTGGAYNEQFF. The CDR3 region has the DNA TGTGCCAGCAGTACTACGGGGGGCGCCTACAATGAGCAGTTCTTC.

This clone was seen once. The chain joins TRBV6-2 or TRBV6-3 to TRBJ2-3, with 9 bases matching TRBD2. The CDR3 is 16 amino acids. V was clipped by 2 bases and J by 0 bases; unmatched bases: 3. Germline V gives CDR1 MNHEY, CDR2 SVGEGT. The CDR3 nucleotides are TGTGCCAGCAGTTACCTAGCGGGGTCTAGCACAGATACGCAGTATTTT. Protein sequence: CASSYLAGSSTDTQYF.

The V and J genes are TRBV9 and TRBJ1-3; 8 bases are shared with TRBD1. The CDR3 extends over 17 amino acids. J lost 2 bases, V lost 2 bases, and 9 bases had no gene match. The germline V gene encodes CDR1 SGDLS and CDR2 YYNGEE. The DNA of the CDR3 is TGTGCCAGCAGCGTGGCAGGGGGCGAGTCCCCTGGAAACACCATATATTTT. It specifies CASSVAGGESPGNTIYF.

The CDR3 DNA is TGTGCCAGCAGCTTAGGGCAGCGGGTGGAGCAGTTCTTC. This encodes CASSLGQRVEQFF. The rearrangement links TRBV7-8 to TRBJ2-1, with D possibly matching TRBD2 (6 bases). CDR3 length equals 13 residues. Germline loops: CDR1 SGHVS, CDR2 FQNEAQ. Trimming removed 1 base at V and 10 bases at J, with 11 bases between.

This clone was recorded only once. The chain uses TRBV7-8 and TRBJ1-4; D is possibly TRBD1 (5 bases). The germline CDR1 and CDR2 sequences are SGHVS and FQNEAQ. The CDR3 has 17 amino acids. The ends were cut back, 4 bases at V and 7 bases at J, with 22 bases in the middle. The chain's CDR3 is CASSSSRGGSRSEKLFF. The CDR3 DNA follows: TGTGCCAGCAGCTCGTCCCGGGGGGGGAGTAGGAGTGAAAAACTGTTTTTT.

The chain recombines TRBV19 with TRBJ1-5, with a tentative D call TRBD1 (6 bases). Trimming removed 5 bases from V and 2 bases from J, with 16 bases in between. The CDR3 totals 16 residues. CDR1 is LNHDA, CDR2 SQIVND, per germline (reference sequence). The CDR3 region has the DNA TGTGCCAGTAGTGAGGAGGGGCGGGGGCGCAATCAGCCCCAGCATTTT. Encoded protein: CASSEEGRGRNQPQHF.

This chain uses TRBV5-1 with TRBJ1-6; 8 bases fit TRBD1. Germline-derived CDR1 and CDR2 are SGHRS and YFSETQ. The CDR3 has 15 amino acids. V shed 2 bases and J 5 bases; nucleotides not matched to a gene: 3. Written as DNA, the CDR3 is TGCGCCAGCAGCTTCACAGGGGGGGATAATTCACCCCTCCACTTT. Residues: CASSFTGGDNSPLHF.

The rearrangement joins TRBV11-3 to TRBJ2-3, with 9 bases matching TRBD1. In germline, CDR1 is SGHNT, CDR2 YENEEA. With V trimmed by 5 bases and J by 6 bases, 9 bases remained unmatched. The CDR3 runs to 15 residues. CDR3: CASSPQGTGMDTQYF. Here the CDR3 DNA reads TGTGCCAGCAGCCCCCAGGGGACAGGGATGGATACGCAGTATTTT.

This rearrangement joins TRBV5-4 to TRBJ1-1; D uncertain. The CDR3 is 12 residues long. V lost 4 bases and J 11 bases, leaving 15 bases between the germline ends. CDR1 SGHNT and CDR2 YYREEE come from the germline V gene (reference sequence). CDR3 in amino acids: CASSKDMGGAFF. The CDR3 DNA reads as TGTGCCAGCAGCAAAGACATGGGAGGGGCTTTCTTT.

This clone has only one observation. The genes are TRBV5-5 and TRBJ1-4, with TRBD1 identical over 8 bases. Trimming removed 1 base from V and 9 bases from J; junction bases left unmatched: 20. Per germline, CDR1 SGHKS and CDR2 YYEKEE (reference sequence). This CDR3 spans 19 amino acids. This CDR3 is CASSLTEDDPRGRDKKLFF. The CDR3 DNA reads TGTGCCAGCAGCTTGACAGAGGACGATCCCAGGGGGCGAGATAAAAAACTGTTTTTT. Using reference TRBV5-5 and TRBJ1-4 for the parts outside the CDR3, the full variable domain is DAGVTQSPTHLIKTRGQQVTLRCSPISGHKSVSWYQQVLGQGPQFIFQYYEKEERGRGNFPDRFSARQFPNYSSELNVNALLLGDSALYLCASSLTEDDPRGRDKKLFFGSGTQLSVL.

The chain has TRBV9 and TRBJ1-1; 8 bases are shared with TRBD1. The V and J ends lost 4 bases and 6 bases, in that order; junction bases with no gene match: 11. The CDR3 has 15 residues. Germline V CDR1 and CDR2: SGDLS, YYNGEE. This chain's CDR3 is CASSPNLDRVAEAFF. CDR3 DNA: TGTGCCAGCAGCCCAAATTTGGACAGGGTTGCTGAAGCTTTCTTT.

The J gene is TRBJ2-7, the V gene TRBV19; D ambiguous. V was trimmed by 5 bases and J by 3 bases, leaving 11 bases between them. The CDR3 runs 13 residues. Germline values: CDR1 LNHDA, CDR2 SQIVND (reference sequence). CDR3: CASSDTLGYEQYF. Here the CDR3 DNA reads TGTGCCAGTAGTGACACCTTGGGCTACGAGCAGTACTTC.

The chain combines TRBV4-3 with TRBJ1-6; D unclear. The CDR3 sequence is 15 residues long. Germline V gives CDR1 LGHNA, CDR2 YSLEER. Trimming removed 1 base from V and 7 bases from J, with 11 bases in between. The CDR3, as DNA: TGCGCCAGCAGCCAAGTGGGCAGGTGGAATTCACCCCTCCACTTT. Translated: CASSQVGRWNSPLHF.

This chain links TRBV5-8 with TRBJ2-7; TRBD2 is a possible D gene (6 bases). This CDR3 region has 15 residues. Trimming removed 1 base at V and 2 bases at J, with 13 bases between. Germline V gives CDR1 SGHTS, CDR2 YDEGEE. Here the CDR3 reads CASSLIGSLPYEQYF. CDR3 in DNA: TGTGCCAGCAGCTTGATCGGGAGCCTCCCCTACGAGCAGTACTTC. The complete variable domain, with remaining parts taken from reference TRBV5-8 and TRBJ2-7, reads EAGVTQSPTHLIKTRGQQATLRCSPISGHTSVYWYQQALGLGLQFLLWYDEGEERNRGNFPPRFSGRQFPNYSSELNVNALELEDSALYLCASSLIGSLPYEQYFGPGTRLTVT.

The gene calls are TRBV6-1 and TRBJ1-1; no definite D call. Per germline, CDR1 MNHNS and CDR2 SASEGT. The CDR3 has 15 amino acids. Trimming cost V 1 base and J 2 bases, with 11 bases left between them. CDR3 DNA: TGTGCCAGCAGTGAAGTTCGGCTAGATAACACTGAAGCTTTCTTT. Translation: CASSEVRLDNTEAFF.

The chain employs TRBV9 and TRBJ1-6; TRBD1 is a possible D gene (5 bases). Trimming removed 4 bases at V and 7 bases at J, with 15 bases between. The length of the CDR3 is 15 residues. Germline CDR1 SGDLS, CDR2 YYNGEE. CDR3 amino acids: CASSMGQGLNSPLHF. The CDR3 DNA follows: TGTGCCAGCAGCATGGGGCAGGGATTGAATTCACCCCTCCACTTT.

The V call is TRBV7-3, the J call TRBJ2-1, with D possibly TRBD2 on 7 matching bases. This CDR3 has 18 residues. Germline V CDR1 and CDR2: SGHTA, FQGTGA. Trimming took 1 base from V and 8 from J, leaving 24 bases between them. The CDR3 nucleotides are TGTGCCAGCAGCTTAAGCGGGGGCGCGCCCCCCTATTGGGATGAGCAGTTCTTC. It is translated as CASSLSGGAPPYWDEQFF.

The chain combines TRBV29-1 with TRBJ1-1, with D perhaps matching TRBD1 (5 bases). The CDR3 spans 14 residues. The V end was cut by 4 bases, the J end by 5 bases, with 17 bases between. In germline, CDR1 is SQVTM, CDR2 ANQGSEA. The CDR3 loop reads CSVAPDTGGTEAFF. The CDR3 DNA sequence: TGCAGCGTTGCCCCGGACACCGGTGGGACTGAAGCTTTCTTT. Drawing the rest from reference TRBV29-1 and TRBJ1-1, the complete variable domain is SAVISQKPSRDICQRGTSLTIQCQVDSQVTMMFWYRQQPGQSLTLIATANQGSEATYESGFVIDKFPISRPNLTFSTLTVSNMSPEDSSIYLCSVAPDTGGTEAFFGQGTRLTVV.

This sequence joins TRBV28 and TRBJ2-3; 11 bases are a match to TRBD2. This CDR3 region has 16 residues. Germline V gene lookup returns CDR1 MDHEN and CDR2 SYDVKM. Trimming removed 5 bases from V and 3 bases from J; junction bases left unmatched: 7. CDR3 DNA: TGTGCCAGCAGTCTCGGACTAGCGGGTGCGACAGATACGCAGTATTTT. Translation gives CASSLGLAGATDTQYF.

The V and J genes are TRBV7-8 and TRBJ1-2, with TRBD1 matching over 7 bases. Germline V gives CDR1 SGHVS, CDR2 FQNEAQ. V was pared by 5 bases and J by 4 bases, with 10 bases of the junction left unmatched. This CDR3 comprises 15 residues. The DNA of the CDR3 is TGTGCCAGCAGCCCAAGACAGGGAACTAGCTATGGCTACACCTTC. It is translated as CASSPRQGTSYGYTF.

Written as DNA, the CDR3 is TGTGCCAGCAGTGAAAATGGGGGGACAGGAGGGGAAAAACTGTTTTTT. Translation: CASSENGGTGGEKLFF. The V gene is TRBV6-1, the J gene TRBJ1-4; TRBD1 matches 8 bases. The CDR3 sequence is 16 residues long. J was trimmed by 8 bases and V by 2 bases; bases with no gene match: 10. Germline V CDR1 and CDR2: MNHNS, SASEGT.

CDR3 nucleotides: TGTGCCAGCCTCAGGGTCCAGGAAGAGTTCCGAGAGACCCAGTACTTC. Protein: CASLRVQEEFRETQYF. The J gene is TRBJ2-5, the V gene TRBV24-1; a weak D match, TRBD1 (5 bases). Trimming took off 11 bases at V and 4 bases at J, with 25 bases between the two ends. The CDR3 totals 16 residues. Germline-derived CDR1 and CDR2 are KGHDR and SFDVKD.